A selection of T cell receptor beta chains follows, all from one sample in a study of T cells expressing NK-cell markers. TCRdb re-called the 5' RACE reads; one entry per CDR3 protein, DNA not given. The sample totals roughly 150,000 distinct CDR3 sequences. The specimen sequenced was blood T cells: a sorted CD56 or NKG2C T cell subset, CD4+ or CD8+ T cells, or bulk PBMC T cells (not recorded which). These receptors were obtained from a man aged 18-75 years in good health. Each CDR3 is given with its conserved first and last residue. The order of the fields is J gene, CDR3 length, V gene, CDR3 protein.

TRBJ1-1 | 14 | TRBV29-1 | CSWDRAEMNTEAFF
TRBJ2-1 | 16 | TRBV10-2 | CASSETGGRGYNEQFF
TRBJ2-5 | 18 | TRBV28 | CASRSGIWDRGVLETQYF
TRBJ1-5 | 13 | TRBV3-1 | CASSQYGNQPQHF
TRBJ2-1 | 16 | TRBV20-1 | CSARAGTSGGFDEQFF
TRBJ1-4 | 12 | TRBV7-9 | CASSGMDEKLFF
TRBJ1-2 | 14 | TRBV29-1 | CSVDSDRAAYGYTF
TRBJ2-1 | 13 | TRBV10-3 | CAISELESSGLFF
TRBJ1-5 | 16 | TRBV28 | CASSPRWGSSNQPQHF
TRBJ1-6 | 16 | TRBV6-1 | CASSESTGPLNSPLHF
TRBJ2-3 | 14 | TRBV19 | CASGPWREADTQYF
TRBJ2-1 | 14 | TRBV27 | CASSLGGENNEQFF
TRBJ2-1 | 19 | TRBV6-1 | CASSEYVGSNLDRYNEQFF
TRBJ1-4 | 16 | TRBV28 | CASNDRGGVLGEKLFF
TRBJ2-7 | 14 | TRBV7-8 | CASNPRGTSYEQYF
TRBJ2-5 | 13 | TRBV28 | CASSLGGQETQYF
TRBJ2-5 | 15 | TRBV13 | CASSSGLALKETQYF
TRBJ2-1 | 16 | TRBV6-1 | CASSKNFRVPYNEQFF
TRBJ1-6 | 18 | TRBV11-2 | CASSLDTVLSSYNSPLHF
TRBJ2-7 | 15 | TRBV7-9 | CASSTTSGETYEQYF
TRBJ1-1 | 18 | TRBV9 | CASSVEGAGVCWNTEAFF
TRBJ2-1 | 20 | TRBV11-2 | CASSLIGTSGGRSSYNEQFF
TRBJ2-7 | 14 | TRBV20-1 | CSASIPGGRYEQYF
TRBJ2-1 | 14 | TRBV5-6 | CASSLELAGNEQFF
TRBJ2-7 | 14 | TRBV6-1 | CASRQGSGDYEQYF
TRBJ1-1 | 13 | TRBV28 | CAKPREWYTEAFF
TRBJ1-5 | 17 | TRBV28 | CASSPPDRAGGNQPQHF
TRBJ2-3 | 17 | TRBV10-2 | CATRGLAGWNSTDTQYF
TRBJ2-7 | 12 | TRBV6-1 | CASIPETYEQYF
TRBJ2-3 | 16 | TRBV14 | CASSQETIPHTDTQYF
TRBJ1-1 | 17 | TRBV6-1 | CASSPKKIRTMNTEAFF
TRBJ2-7 | 15 | TRBV4-1 | CASSQGIADKDEQYF